What follows is one TCR beta chain and its context. The data were obtained in a study of immune characterization of retroperitoneal liposarcoma. The CDR3 is made up of 14 amino acids. CDR1 and CDR2 from the germline V gene are SGHVS and FNYEAQ. Trimming left V 3 bases short and J 19 bases short, with 22 bases between. TCRdb fed the PCR reads into MiXCR, producing one record per CDR3 protein. The table lists around 13,000 distinct CDR3 sequences, roughly 47% of them singletons. The gene calls are TRBV7-6 and TRBJ1-6; D is undetermined. The TCR comes from a female donor with retroperitoneal liposarcoma. Sequences were obtained from tumor tissue. CDR3 sequence: CASSFGFPAYEQHF. Here the CDR3 DNA reads TGTGCCAGCAGCTTCGGATTTCCCGCCTACGAGCAGCACTTT.